Shown below are 3 T cell receptor beta chains from a single sample sequenced in a study of T cell repertoires and HLA-DP antigens. Sequencing was performed with immunoSEQ multiplex PCR; in TCRdb, only in-frame clones are kept and a portion is missing. The repertoire includes about 73,000 clones, around 80% of them detected once, and roughly 1.6% sits in the top ten. No antigen has been assigned to these receptors. Sequencing used CD4+ T cells from PBMCs. The source is a man between 60 and 75 years old in good health and CMV-seronegative.

The rearrangement links TRBV9 to TRBJ2-3; D uncertain. The V gene's germline CDR1 is SGDLS and CDR2 YYNGEE. Trimming shortened V by 0 bases and J by 0 bases, and 8 bases separated the two germline ends. The CDR3 has 15 residues. CDR3 in DNA: TGTGCCAGCAGCGTAGGGCAAATCAGCACAGATACGCAGTATTTT. Residues: CASSVGQISTDTQYF.

This rearrangement joins TRBV11-2 to TRBJ1-5, with 8 nucleotides matching TRBD1. CDR3 length equals 15 residues. V dropped 4 bases and J dropped 2; count of bases not matched to a gene: 4. Germline V gene sequence: CDR1 SGHAT, CDR2 FQNNGV. The CDR3 spells CASSSGQGRNQPQHF. Written as DNA, the CDR3 is TGTGCCAGCAGCTCAGGACAGGGCCGCAATCAGCCCCAGCATTTT.

This clone was seen more than once but under ten times. V gene TRBV9 combines with J gene TRBJ2-7, with 12 bases lining up with TRBD2. The CDR3 runs 13 residues. Trimming took 5 bases from V and 5 from J; bases not matched to a gene: 2. CDR1 and CDR2 (germline): SGDLS, YYNGEE. CDR3 sequence: CASSWTSGDEQYF. The CDR3 nucleotides are TGTGCCAGCAGTTGGACTAGCGGGGACGAGCAGTACTTC.